This passage covers 12 T cell receptor beta chains from one sample sequenced in a study of T cells in Graves' hyperthyroidism and ophthalmopathy. RNA transcripts gave rise to amplified TCR beta CDR3 regions. First-round RT-PCR of the TCR CDR3 relied on the HTBI primer set. TCRdb used MiXCR to reprocess the multiplex PCR reads, holding one entry per CDR3 protein. In the table there are under 350,000 distinct CDR3 sequences, about 15% of which are singletons. The sequencing input was blood. These receptors were taken from a woman between 55 and 75 years old with Graves' ophthalmopathy.

This clonotype has at least ten counts. The J gene is TRBJ2-1, the V gene TRBV5-1; TRBD2 matches at 7 bases. V trimming: 4 bases; J trimming: 0 bases; junction bases outside the gene matches: 7. Per the germline V gene, CDR1 is SGHRS and CDR2 is YFSETQ. The CDR3 runs 16 residues. CDR3 in amino acids: CASSTTSDSSYNEQFF. In DNA, the CDR3 is TGCGCCAGCAGCACCACTAGCGACAGCTCCTACAATGAGCAGTTCTTC.

This clonotype was counted ten times or more. The rearrangement links TRBV20-1 to TRBJ2-3, with D tentatively TRBD2 (5 bases). The germline V gene has CDR1 DFQATT and CDR2 SNEGSKA (reference sequence). CDR3 size: 13 residues. V was pared by 1 base and J by 6 bases, with 11 bases between. The CDR3 is CSARGLASDTQYF. The CDR3 region has the DNA TGCAGTGCTAGAGGGCTAGCATCCGATACGCAGTATTTT.

A few counts support this clonotype. The CDR3 nucleotides are TGTGCCAGTAGTAGGGCGGTTATCACAGATACGCAGTATTTT. This sequence encodes CASSRAVITDTQYF. The chain links TRBV19 to TRBJ2-3; D gene ambiguous. Germline V lookup: CDR1 LNHDA, CDR2 SQIVND (reference sequence). V was shortened by 4 bases and J by 2 bases, with 10 bases between the two germline ends. The CDR3 is 14 amino acids.

This clonotype was observed at least ten times. The CDR3, as DNA: TGCAGTGCCCACCACCCGGGGGCGGATGGCTACACCTTC. This encodes CSAHHPGADGYTF. The V gene is TRBV20-1, the J gene TRBJ1-2, with D possibly TRBD1 on 6 matching bases. The V end was cut by 6 bases, the J end by 6 bases, with 17 bases between. CDR3 size: 13 residues. CDR1 is DFQATT and CDR2 is SNEGSKA in the germline V gene (reference sequence).

This clonotype was seen at least ten times. CDR3: CASSQVSGRGHEQYF. CDR3 coding DNA: TGCGCCAGCAGCCAAGTGTCTGGCAGGGGTCACGAGCAGTACTTC. The chain has TRBV4-1 and TRBJ2-7; tentative D call: TRBD1 (6 bases). CDR1 and CDR2 (germline): MGHRA, YSYEKL. This CDR3 has 15 amino acids. The ends were cut back, 1 base at V and 5 bases at J, with 15 bases in the middle.

In its sample, this clonotype was seen a few times. The chain recombines TRBV6-2 or TRBV6-3 with TRBJ2-2, with D tentatively TRBD2 (5 bases). V was trimmed by 4 bases and J by 1 base, leaving 13 bases between them. CDR3 length equals 16 residues. Germline-derived CDR1 and CDR2 are MNHEY and SVGEGT. CDR3 sequence: CASSFRPRGNTGELFF. The DNA of the CDR3 is TGTGCCAGCAGTTTTAGACCCCGGGGGAACACCGGGGAGCTGTTTTTT.

This clonotype was found many times. This rearrangement joins TRBV9 to TRBJ2-3; D gene unclear. This CDR3 has 16 residues. The germline V gene encodes CDR1 SGDLS and CDR2 YYNGEE. Trimming removed 4 bases at V and 0 bases at J, with 15 bases between. The chain's CDR3 is CASSRQGIYSTDTQYF. The CDR3 nucleotides read TGTGCCAGCAGCCGGCAAGGGATCTATAGCACAGATACGCAGTATTTT. The full variable domain, its missing parts supplied by reference TRBV9 and TRBJ2-3, is DSGVTQTPKHLITATGQRVTLRCSPRSGDLSVYWYQQSLDQGLQFLIQYYNGEERAKGNILERFSAQQFPDLHSELNLSSLELGDSALYFCASSRQGIYSTDTQYFGPGTRLTVL.

This clonotype was recorded at least ten times. CDR3 protein: CASSQDQGGYSPLHF. The DNA for the CDR3 is TGTGCCAGCAGCCAAGATCAGGGGGGGTATTCACCCCTCCACTTT. The rearrangement joins TRBV3-1 to TRBJ1-6, with TRBD1 matching over 7 bases. CDR1 is LGHDT, CDR2 YNNKEL, per germline (reference sequence). V lost 0 bases, J lost 8 bases, and 4 bases stayed unmatched. The CDR3 extends over 15 amino acids.

This clonotype occurred many times. The J gene is TRBJ2-7, the V gene TRBV6-1; D remains unclear. Germline values: CDR1 MNHNS, CDR2 SASEGT. This CDR3 spans 12 amino acids. V was clipped by 10 bases and J by 4 bases, with 14 bases between them. CDR3 sequence (DNA): TGTGCCACCACCCGAACCGGATACGAGCAGTACTTC. It is translated as CATTRTGYEQYF.

To note about this clonotype: A much larger clonotype is one base distant, so this may be a read error. The chain employs TRBV7-3 and TRBJ2-2, with 8 positions matching TRBD2. Germline CDR1 SGHTA, CDR2 FQGTGA. The CDR3 loop spans 13 amino acids. The CDR3 loop reads CASSSAGAGELSF. Written as DNA, the CDR3 is TGTGCCAGCAGTTCAGCGGGAGCCGGGGAGCTGTCTTTT. The full variable domain, its missing parts supplied by reference TRBV7-3 and TRBJ2-2, is GAGVSQTPSNKVTEKGKYVELRCDPISGHTALYWYRQSLGQGPEFLIYFQGTGAADDSGLPNDRFFAVRPEGSVSTLKIQRTERGDSAVYLCASSSAGAGELSFGEGSRLTVL.

The V and J genes are TRBV6-1 and TRBJ2-5; no firm D call. The germline gives CDR1 MNHNS, CDR2 SASEGT. The CDR3 contains 14 residues. V shed 8 bases and J shed 4 bases, with 17 bases lying between them. The CDR3 bases are TGTGCCAGCTCCCCCGGGCTTTTAAGAGAGACCCAGTACTTC. Protein sequence: CASSPGLLRETQYF.

In this sample, this clonotype turned up once. DNA of the CDR3: TGCGCCAGCAGTGTTCCGAGACAGGGAGGTGAAAAACTGTTTTTT. Amino acids: CASSVPRQGGEKLFF. The chain couples TRBV10-2 to TRBJ1-4; 7 bases fit TRBD1. The length of the CDR3 is 15 residues. CDR1 is WSHSY, CDR2 SAAADI, per germline. V gave up 4 bases and J gave up 7 bases; unmatched junction bases: 9.